The next 10 T cell receptor beta chains were all read from a single sample in a study of T cell changes during pregnancy in multiple sclerosis. This table comes from immunoSEQ multiplex PCR, and its TCRdb copy is limited to in-frame clones, with some not included. The sample consists of approximately 48,000 clones, 90% to 95% of them appearing once. The source was CD4+ T cells from peripheral blood mononuclear cells, collected in the second trimester of pregnancy. All receptors come from a female donor with multiple sclerosis, enrolled in a pregnancy study.

On this clone itself: The junction does not match germline at one end; this may be a read error. The rearrangement links TRBV29-1 to TRBJ1-3; a weak D match, TRBD1 (6 bases). The CDR3 is 12 amino acids. CDR1 SQVTM and CDR2 ANQGSEA come from the germline V gene. The CDR3 loop is CSVVGAGNAIYF. DNA for the CDR3: TGCAGCGTTGTGGGGGCTGGAAACGCCATATATTTT. Together with reference TRBV29-1 and TRBJ1-3, the CDR3 gives the full variable domain: SAVISQKPSRDICQRGTSLTIQCQVDSQVTMMFWYRQQPGQSLTLIATANQGSEATYESGFVIDKFPISRPNLTFSTLTVSNMSPEDSSIYLCSVVGAGNAIYFGEGSWLTVV.

J is TRBJ1-1 and V is TRBV29-1, with 9 bases fitting TRBD1. The CDR3 is 14 amino acids. In germline, CDR1 is SQVTM, CDR2 ANQGSEA. Trimming cost V 4 bases and J 1 base; bases outside gene matches: 4. The CDR3 sequence: CSVGHRGPNTEAFF. The CDR3 DNA sequence: TGCAGCGTTGGCCACAGGGGGCCGAACACTGAAGCTTTCTTT.

The chain employs TRBV27 and TRBJ1-2; D is perhaps TRBD1 (5 bases). Looked up from germline, CDR1 is MNHEY and CDR2 is SMNVEV (reference sequence). V lost 1 base to trimming and J lost 8 bases, with 14 bases between them. CDR3 length: 14 amino acids. CDR3 nucleotide sequence: TGTGCCAGCAGTTTATATCCCAGGGTAGGAGGCTACACCTTC. This sequence encodes CASSLYPRVGGYTF.

This chain links TRBV5-1 with TRBJ1-1; perhaps TRBD1 as D (5 bases). Germline V gene data show CDR1 as SGHRS and CDR2 as YFSETQ. Trimming left V 1 base short and J 5 bases short, with 9 bases between. The CDR3 is 13 amino acids. CDR3 nucleotides: TGCGCCAGCAGCTTGATCGGGGGGACTGAAGCTTTCTTT. This gives the protein CASSLIGGTEAFF.

This clone appeared a single time. The chain combines TRBV19 with TRBJ1-2; 8 bases align to TRBD1. CDR3 length equals 15 residues. Germline-derived CDR1 and CDR2 are LNHDA and SQIVND (reference sequence). V lost 11 bases, J lost 2 bases, and 13 bases stayed unmatched. The chain's CDR3 is CAVRDEDRDNYGYTF. CDR3 nucleotide sequence: TGTGCCGTCAGGGACGAGGACAGGGACAACTATGGCTACACCTTC. The full variable domain, in which reference TRBV19 and TRBJ1-2 provide the parts outside the CDR3, is DGGITQSPKYLFRKEGQNVTLSCEQNLNHDAMYWYRQDPGQGLRLIYYSQIVNDFQKGDIAEGYSVSREKKESFPLTVTSAQKNPTAFYLCAVRDEDRDNYGYTFGSGTRLTVV.

The chain combines TRBV5-6 with TRBJ2-3; D is possibly TRBD2 (5 bases). The CDR3 extends over 16 amino acids. Germline V gene sequence: CDR1 SGHDT, CDR2 YYEEEE. Trimming cost V 0 bases and J 0 bases, with 11 bases left between them. The CDR3 spells CASSLVGGPSTDTQYF. CDR3 sequence (DNA): TGTGCCAGCAGCTTGGTTGGCGGGCCTAGCACAGATACGCAGTATTTT.

This rearrangement joins TRBV5-1 to TRBJ1-4, with D perhaps TRBD1 (5 bases). Deletions cut 5 bases from V and 2 bases from J, with 10 bases between. This CDR3 has 14 amino acids. Germline CDR1 and CDR2: SGHRS and YFSETQ. The CDR3 protein is CASRSGVTNEKLFF. The DNA of the CDR3 is TGCGCCAGCAGATCGGGGGTCACTAATGAAAAACTGTTTTTT.

This chain uses TRBV27 with TRBJ2-1; D possibly corresponds to TRBD2 (6 bases). CDR1 is MNHEY, CDR2 SMNVEV, per germline (reference sequence). V lost 7 bases and J 7 bases, leaving 20 bases between the germline ends. The CDR3 is 15 residues long. CDR3 sequence: CASTGWGGGGNEQFF. The CDR3 DNA is TGTGCCAGCACGGGTTGGGGCGGAGGAGGGAATGAGCAGTTCTTC.

The V call is TRBV15, the J call TRBJ1-1; D unclear. The CDR3 loop spans 13 amino acids. The germline V gene encodes CDR1 LNHNV and CDR2 YYDKDF (reference sequence). V dropped 0 bases and J dropped 5 bases, with 7 bases sitting between them. The DNA of the CDR3 is TGTGCCACCAGCAGAGATAGTTCAACTGAAGCTTTCTTT. Translated, it gives CATSRDSSTEAFF.

V gene TRBV9 combines with J gene TRBJ2-1; 12 positions match TRBD2. With V trimmed by 0 bases and J by 9 bases, 4 bases remained unmatched. Germline V CDR1 and CDR2: SGDLS, YYNGEE. This CDR3 has 15 residues. The CDR3 spells CASSVASGGAVEQFF. CDR3 DNA: TGTGCCAGCAGCGTAGCTAGCGGGGGGGCGGTTGAGCAGTTCTTC. The full variable domain, in which reference TRBV9 and TRBJ2-1 provide the parts outside the CDR3, is DSGVTQTPKHLITATGQRVTLRCSPRSGDLSVYWYQQSLDQGLQFLIQYYNGEERAKGNILERFSAQQFPDLHSELNLSSLELGDSALYFCASSVASGGAVEQFFGPGTRLTVL.